This TCR beta chain was sequenced during a study of cytomegalovirus exposure and HLA in healthy donors. Findings and limits, study-wide: Presence/absence analyses assumed roughly uniform sequencing depth across donors, which may not hold. The authors listed 150 or so TCR beta chains as cytomegalovirus-associated.

The V gene lost 5 bases and the J gene lost 10 bases, with 18 bases spanning the gap. Germline V gene sequence: CDR1 SGHTA, CDR2 FQGTGA. There are 14 residues in the CDR3. A multiplex PCR was run with 60 Vbeta primers and 13 Jbeta primers. Here immunoSEQ multiplex PCR was the method, and the copy in TCRdb shows in-frame clones only, minus some. The table shows about 220,000 clones, with 76% occurring only once. Of note for this clone: What it recognizes is unknown.

The V call is TRBV7-3, the J call TRBJ2-1, with D possibly being TRBD2 (5 bases). The specimen sequenced was PBMCs. This receptor was taken from a man between 18 and 29 years old in good health and CMV-seronegative. CDR3 coding DNA: TGTGCCAGCAGCCCCACTCCTAGCATCAGAGAGCAGTTCTTC. It is translated as CASSPTPSIREQFF.